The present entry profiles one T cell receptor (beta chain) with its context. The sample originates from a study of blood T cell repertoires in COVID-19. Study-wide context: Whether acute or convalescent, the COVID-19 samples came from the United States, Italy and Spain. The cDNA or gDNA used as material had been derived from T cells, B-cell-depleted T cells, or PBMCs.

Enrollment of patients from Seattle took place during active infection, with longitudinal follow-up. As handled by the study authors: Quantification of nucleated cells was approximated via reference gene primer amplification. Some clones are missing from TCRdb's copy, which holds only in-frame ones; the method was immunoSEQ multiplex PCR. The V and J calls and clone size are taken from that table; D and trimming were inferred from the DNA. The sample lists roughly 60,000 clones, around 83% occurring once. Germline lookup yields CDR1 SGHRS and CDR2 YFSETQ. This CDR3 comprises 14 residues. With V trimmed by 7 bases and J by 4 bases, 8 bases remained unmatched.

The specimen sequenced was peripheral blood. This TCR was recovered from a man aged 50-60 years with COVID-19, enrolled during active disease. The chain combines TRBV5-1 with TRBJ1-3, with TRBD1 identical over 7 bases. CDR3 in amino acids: CASSRGTEGNTIYF. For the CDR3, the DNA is TGCGCCAGCTCCAGGGGGACGGAAGGAAACACCATATATTTT. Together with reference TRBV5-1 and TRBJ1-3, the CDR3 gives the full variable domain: KAGVTQTPRYLIKTRGQQVTLSCSPISGHRSVSWYQQTPGQGLQFLFEYFSETQRNKGNFPGRFSGRQFSNSRSEMNVSTLELGDSALYLCASSRGTEGNTIYFGEGSWLTVV.